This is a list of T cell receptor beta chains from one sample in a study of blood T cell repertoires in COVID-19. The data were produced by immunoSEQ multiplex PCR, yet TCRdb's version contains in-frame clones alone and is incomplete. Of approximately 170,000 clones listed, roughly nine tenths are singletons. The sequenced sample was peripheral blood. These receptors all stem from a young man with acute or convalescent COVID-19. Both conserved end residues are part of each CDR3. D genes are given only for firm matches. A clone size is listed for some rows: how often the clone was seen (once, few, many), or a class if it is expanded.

CDR3aa: CASSRASSYEQYF; CDR3nt: TGTGCCAGCAGCCGCGCGAGCTCCTACGAGCAGTACTTC; len: 13; v_gene: TRBV5-4; abundance: -; d_gene: -; j_gene: TRBJ2-7
CDR3aa: CASSRGDRGHEQYF; CDR3nt: TGTGCCAGCAGTAGAGGGGACAGGGGGCACGAGCAGTACTTC; len: 14; v_gene: TRBV25-1; abundance: -; d_gene: TRBD1; j_gene: TRBJ2-7
CDR3aa: CASSIVGQGARGTEAFF; CDR3nt: TGTGCCAGTAGTATAGTAGGGCAGGGGGCTAGAGGCACTGAAGCTTTCTTT; len: 17; v_gene: TRBV19; abundance: -; d_gene: TRBD1; j_gene: TRBJ1-1
CDR3aa: CASSNTGTGEAFF; CDR3nt: TGCGCCAGCAGCAATACAGGGACGGGGGAAGCTTTCTTT; len: 13; v_gene: TRBV5-1; abundance: -; d_gene: -; j_gene: TRBJ1-1
CDR3aa: CASSQGDRISYEQYF; CDR3nt: TGCGCCAGCAGCCAAGGGGACAGGATCTCCTACGAGCAGTACTTC; len: 15; v_gene: TRBV4-1; abundance: -; d_gene: TRBD1; j_gene: TRBJ2-7
CDR3aa: CASSTAGGPYNEQFF; CDR3nt: TGTGCCAGCAGCACCGCGGGGGGTCCGTACAATGAGCAGTTCTTC; len: 15; v_gene: TRBV7-3; abundance: -; d_gene: TRBD2; j_gene: TRBJ2-1
CDR3aa: CASSPTGGINYGYTF; CDR3nt: TGCGCCAGCAGCCCGACGGGGGGAATAAACTATGGCTACACCTTC; len: 15; v_gene: TRBV5-1; abundance: -; d_gene: -; j_gene: TRBJ1-2
CDR3aa: CASRGGYEQYF; CDR3nt: TGTGCCAGCCGGGGAGGCTACGAGCAGTACTTC; len: 11; v_gene: TRBV6-6; abundance: -; d_gene: -; j_gene: TRBJ2-7
CDR3aa: CASSESQGNGRTEAFF; CDR3nt: TGTGCCAGCAGTGAATCACAGGGAAACGGACGCACTGAAGCTTTCTTT; len: 16; v_gene: TRBV28; abundance: once; d_gene: -; j_gene: TRBJ1-1
CDR3aa: CASHRGGSDEQYF; CDR3nt: TGTGCCAGCCACCGGGGTGGTTCGGACGAGCAGTACTTC; len: 13; v_gene: TRBV28; abundance: -; d_gene: -; j_gene: TRBJ2-7
CDR3aa: CASSLGLGGDYGYTF; CDR3nt: TGTGCCAGCAGCTTGGGTTTAGGGGGTGACTATGGCTACACCTTC; len: 15; v_gene: TRBV5-4; abundance: -; d_gene: -; j_gene: TRBJ1-2
CDR3aa: CASSSEAGGPTDTQYF; CDR3nt: TGCGCCAGCAGCTCAGAAGCGGGAGGGCCGACAGATACGCAGTATTTT; len: 16; v_gene: TRBV5-1; abundance: -; d_gene: TRBD2; j_gene: TRBJ2-3
CDR3aa: CASSSRLAGIYNEQFF; CDR3nt: TGCGCCAGCAGCAGCCGACTAGCGGGCATCTACAATGAGCAGTTCTTC; len: 16; v_gene: TRBV4-1; abundance: -; d_gene: TRBD2; j_gene: TRBJ2-1
CDR3aa: CASSSGNSGANVLTF; CDR3nt: TGCGCCAGCAGCTCAGGGAATTCTGGGGCCAACGTCCTGACTTTC; len: 15; v_gene: TRBV5-1; abundance: -; d_gene: -; j_gene: TRBJ2-6
CDR3aa: CASSFEGHYSNQPQHF; CDR3nt: TGTGCCAGCAGCTTTGAGGGACACTATAGCAATCAGCCCCAGCATTTT; len: 16; v_gene: TRBV7-8; abundance: few; d_gene: -; j_gene: TRBJ1-5
CDR3aa: CASSLRRAFTDTQYF; CDR3nt: TGTGCCAGCAGCTTACGGCGGGCGTTCACAGATACGCAGTATTTT; len: 15; v_gene: TRBV7-2; abundance: -; d_gene: -; j_gene: TRBJ2-3
CDR3aa: CASSLGPGVGNQPQHF; CDR3nt: TGTGCCAGCAGCTTGGGCCCGGGGGTGGGCAATCAGCCCCAGCATTTT; len: 16; v_gene: TRBV5-8; abundance: -; d_gene: -; j_gene: TRBJ1-5
CDR3aa: CASSPPKDTPNTGELFF; CDR3nt: TGTGCCAGCAGCCCGCCCAAAGACACGCCGAACACCGGGGAGCTGTTTTTT; len: 17; v_gene: TRBV21-1; abundance: -; d_gene: -; j_gene: TRBJ2-2
CDR3aa: CASYFYSGNTIYF; CDR3nt: TGTGCCAGCTACTTCTACTCTGGAAACACCATATATTTT; len: 13; v_gene: TRBV12-3/TRBV12-4; abundance: -; d_gene: -; j_gene: TRBJ1-3
CDR3aa: CAASDRARNSPLHF; CDR3nt: TGTGCCGCCAGCGACAGGGCCCGTAATTCGCCCCTCCACTTT; len: 14; v_gene: TRBV6-5; abundance: -; d_gene: TRBD1; j_gene: TRBJ1-6
CDR3aa: CASSKQGTGELFF; CDR3nt: TGTGCCAGCAGCAAACAGGGGACCGGGGAGCTGTTTTTT; len: 13; v_gene: TRBV11-3; abundance: -; d_gene: TRBD1; j_gene: TRBJ2-2
CDR3aa: CASSYTRDTNSPLHF; CDR3nt: TGTGCCAGCAGTTACACAAGGGACACCAATTCACCCCTCCACTTT; len: 15; v_gene: TRBV6-6; abundance: -; d_gene: -; j_gene: TRBJ1-6
CDR3aa: CASTDRAGGNYGYTF; CDR3nt: TGTGCCAGTACTGACAGGGCCGGAGGGAACTATGGCTACACCTTC; len: 15; v_gene: TRBV19; abundance: -; d_gene: TRBD1; j_gene: TRBJ1-2
CDR3aa: CASSELGAGYNEQFF; CDR3nt: TGTGCCAGCAGTGAATTGGGGGCCGGCTACAATGAGCAGTTCTTC; len: 15; v_gene: TRBV2; abundance: few; d_gene: -; j_gene: TRBJ2-1
CDR3aa: CASSSPGVPYGYTF; CDR3nt: TGTGCCAGCTCCTCACCGGGGGTACCCTATGGCTACACCTTC; len: 14; v_gene: TRBV28; abundance: -; d_gene: -; j_gene: TRBJ1-2
CDR3aa: CASSTRGQGDNEQFF; CDR3nt: TGTGCCAGCAGCACACGGGGACAGGGTGACAATGAGCAGTTCTTC; len: 15; v_gene: TRBV21-1; abundance: -; d_gene: -; j_gene: TRBJ2-1
CDR3aa: CASGDRGPEKLFF; CDR3nt: TGTGCCAGCGGGGACAGGGGGCCTGAAAAACTGTTTTTT; len: 13; v_gene: TRBV2; abundance: once; d_gene: TRBD1; j_gene: TRBJ1-4
CDR3aa: CASHPGQAETQYF; CDR3nt: TGCGCCAGCCACCCAGGACAGGCAGAGACCCAGTACTTC; len: 13; v_gene: TRBV5-1; abundance: -; d_gene: TRBD1; j_gene: TRBJ2-5
CDR3aa: CASSIRTRKETQYF; CDR3nt: TGTGCCAGCAGCATCCGGACTCGAAAAGAGACCCAGTACTTC; len: 14; v_gene: TRBV5-4; abundance: once; d_gene: -; j_gene: TRBJ2-5
CDR3aa: CATSRLRPGLASNEQFF; CDR3nt: TGTGCCACCAGCAGACTTCGCCCGGGACTAGCTTCCAATGAGCAGTTCTTC; len: 17; v_gene: TRBV15; abundance: -; d_gene: TRBD2; j_gene: TRBJ2-1
CDR3aa: CASSHGQGPNYGYTF; CDR3nt: TGTGCCAGCAGCCACGGACAGGGCCCTAACTATGGCTACACCTTC; len: 15; v_gene: TRBV7-2; abundance: -; d_gene: TRBD1; j_gene: TRBJ1-2
CDR3aa: CASSLGWQGNTEAFF; CDR3nt: TGTGCCAGCAGCTTAGGGTGGCAGGGTAACACTGAAGCTTTCTTT; len: 15; v_gene: TRBV7-8; abundance: -; d_gene: -; j_gene: TRBJ1-1
CDR3aa: CASSIRQGGNTEAFF; CDR3nt: TGCGCCAGCAGCATAAGACAGGGCGGAAACACTGAAGCTTTCTTT; len: 15; v_gene: TRBV5-1; abundance: -; d_gene: TRBD1; j_gene: TRBJ1-1
CDR3aa: CASSLYFPYNEQFF; CDR3nt: TGCGCCAGCAGCCTATACTTTCCCTACAATGAGCAGTTCTTC; len: 14; v_gene: TRBV5-1; abundance: once; d_gene: -; j_gene: TRBJ2-1
CDR3aa: CATSDRGQGDNYGYTF; CDR3nt: TGTGCCACCAGTGACCGGGGACAGGGCGATAACTATGGCTACACCTTC; len: 16; v_gene: TRBV24-1; abundance: -; d_gene: TRBD1; j_gene: TRBJ1-2
CDR3aa: CASTSNYGYTF; CDR3nt: TGTGCCAGCACCTCTAACTATGGCTACACCTTC; len: 11; v_gene: TRBV5-6; abundance: few; d_gene: -; j_gene: TRBJ1-2
CDR3aa: CASSGRRGSTVGNSPLHF; CDR3nt: TGTGCCAGCTCGGGTCGCAGGGGATCTACAGTCGGGAATTCACCCCTCCACTTT; len: 18; v_gene: TRBV18; abundance: -; d_gene: -; j_gene: TRBJ1-6
CDR3aa: CAWTPPAGGRTDTQYF; CDR3nt: TGTGCCTGGACCCCACCTGCGGGGGGGCGCACAGATACGCAGTATTTT; len: 16; v_gene: TRBV30; abundance: -; d_gene: TRBD2; j_gene: TRBJ2-3
CDR3aa: CASSLVSSNTEAFF; CDR3nt: TGTGCCAGCAGTTTGGTCAGTTCCAACACTGAAGCTTTCTTT; len: 14; v_gene: TRBV28; abundance: -; d_gene: -; j_gene: TRBJ1-1
CDR3aa: CASSAYTGTGVAKNIQYF; CDR3nt: TGTGCCAGCAGTGCATACACCGGGACAGGGGTAGCCAAAAACATTCAGTACTTC; len: 18; v_gene: TRBV25-1; abundance: -; d_gene: TRBD1; j_gene: TRBJ2-4
CDR3aa: CASSQAPNTEAFF; CDR3nt: TGCGCCAGCAGCCAAGCCCCGAACACTGAAGCTTTCTTT; len: 13; v_gene: TRBV5-1; abundance: few; d_gene: -; j_gene: TRBJ1-1
CDR3aa: CASSLDIISEKLFF; CDR3nt: TGTGCCAGCAGTTTAGACATTATCAGTGAAAAACTGTTTTTT; len: 14; v_gene: TRBV28; abundance: -; d_gene: -; j_gene: TRBJ1-4
CDR3aa: CSVGNRGGYTF; CDR3nt: TGCAGCGTTGGGAACAGGGGCGGCTACACCTTC; len: 11; v_gene: TRBV29-1; abundance: -; d_gene: TRBD1; j_gene: TRBJ1-2
CDR3aa: CASSHIAGDTQYF; CDR3nt: TGCGCCAGCAGCCATATAGCCGGTGATACGCAGTATTTT; len: 13; v_gene: TRBV4-1; abundance: -; d_gene: -; j_gene: TRBJ2-3
CDR3aa: CASSLRQYSNQPQHF; CDR3nt: TGTGCCAGCAGTTTGAGACAGTATAGCAATCAGCCCCAGCATTTT; len: 15; v_gene: TRBV27; abundance: -; d_gene: -; j_gene: TRBJ1-5
CDR3aa: CASSEIGNIQYF; CDR3nt: TGTGCCAGCAGTGAAATCGGGAACATTCAGTACTTC; len: 12; v_gene: TRBV6-1; abundance: -; d_gene: -; j_gene: TRBJ2-4
CDR3aa: CASSPGIAANYGYTF; CDR3nt: TGTGCCAGCAGTCCCGGGATTGCAGCTAACTATGGCTACACCTTC; len: 15; v_gene: TRBV6-5; abundance: -; d_gene: -; j_gene: TRBJ1-2
CDR3aa: CASSLGGQKNTEAFF; CDR3nt: TGCGCCAGCAGCTTGGGTGGTCAGAAGAACACTGAAGCTTTCTTT; len: 15; v_gene: TRBV5-1; abundance: once; d_gene: -; j_gene: TRBJ1-1
CDR3aa: CASSQESVRRINSGNTIYF; CDR3nt: TGTGCCAGCAGCCAAGAGTCGGTAAGGCGGATAAACTCTGGAAACACCATATATTTT; len: 19; v_gene: TRBV3-1/TRBV3-2; abundance: -; d_gene: -; j_gene: TRBJ1-3